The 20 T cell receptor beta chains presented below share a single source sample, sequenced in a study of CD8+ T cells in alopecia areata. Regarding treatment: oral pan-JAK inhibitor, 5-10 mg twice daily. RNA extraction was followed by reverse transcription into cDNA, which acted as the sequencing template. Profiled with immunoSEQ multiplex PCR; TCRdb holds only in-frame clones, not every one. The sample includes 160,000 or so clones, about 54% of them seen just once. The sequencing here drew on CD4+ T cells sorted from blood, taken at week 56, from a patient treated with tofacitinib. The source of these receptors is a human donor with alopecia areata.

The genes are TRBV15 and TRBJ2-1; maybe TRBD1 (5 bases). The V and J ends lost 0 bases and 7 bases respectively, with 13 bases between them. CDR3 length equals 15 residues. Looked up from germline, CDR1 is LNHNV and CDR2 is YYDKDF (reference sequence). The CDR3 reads CATSRDVGSGNEQFF. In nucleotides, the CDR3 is TGTGCCACCAGCAGAGACGTCGGATCAGGGAATGAGCAGTTCTTC.

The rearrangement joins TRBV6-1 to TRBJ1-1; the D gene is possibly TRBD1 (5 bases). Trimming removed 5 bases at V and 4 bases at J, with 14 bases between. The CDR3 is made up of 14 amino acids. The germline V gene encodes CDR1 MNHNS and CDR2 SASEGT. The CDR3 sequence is CASSLGGRSTEAFF. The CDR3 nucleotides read TGTGCCAGCAGTTTGGGGGGAAGGAGCACTGAAGCTTTCTTT.

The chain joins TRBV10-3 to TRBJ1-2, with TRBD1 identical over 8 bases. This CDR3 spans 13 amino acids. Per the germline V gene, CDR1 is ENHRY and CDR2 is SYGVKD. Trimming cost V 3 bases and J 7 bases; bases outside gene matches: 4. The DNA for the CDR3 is TGTGCCATCAGTGAAGGACAGGGATTTGGCTACACCTTC. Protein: CAISEGQGFGYTF.

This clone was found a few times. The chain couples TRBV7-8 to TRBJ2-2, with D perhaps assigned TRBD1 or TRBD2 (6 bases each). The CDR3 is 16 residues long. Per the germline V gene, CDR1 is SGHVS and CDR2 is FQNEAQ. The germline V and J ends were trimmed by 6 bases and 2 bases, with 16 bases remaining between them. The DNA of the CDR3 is TGTGCCAGCAGATCTTTAGGGGGGCCAAACACCGGGGAGCTGTTTTTT. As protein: CASRSLGGPNTGELFF.

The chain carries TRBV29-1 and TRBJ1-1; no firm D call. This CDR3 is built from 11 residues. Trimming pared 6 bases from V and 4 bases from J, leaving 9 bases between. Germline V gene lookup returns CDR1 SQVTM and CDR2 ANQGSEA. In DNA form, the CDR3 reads TGCAGCGTCGTTGGGGTCACTGAAGCTTTCTTT. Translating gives CSVVGVTEAFF.

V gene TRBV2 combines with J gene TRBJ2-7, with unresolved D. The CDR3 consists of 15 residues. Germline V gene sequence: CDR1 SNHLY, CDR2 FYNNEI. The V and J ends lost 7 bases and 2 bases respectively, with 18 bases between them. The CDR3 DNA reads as TGTGCCAGCACGTCCCAAAGGGATGTCACCTACGAGCAGTACTTC. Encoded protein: CASTSQRDVTYEQYF. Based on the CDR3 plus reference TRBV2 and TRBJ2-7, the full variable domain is EPEVTQTPSHQVTQMGQEVILRCVPISNHLYFYWYRQILGQKVEFLVSFYNNEISEKSEIFDDQFSVERPDGSNFTLKIRSTKLEDSAMYFCASTSQRDVTYEQYFGPGTRLTVT.

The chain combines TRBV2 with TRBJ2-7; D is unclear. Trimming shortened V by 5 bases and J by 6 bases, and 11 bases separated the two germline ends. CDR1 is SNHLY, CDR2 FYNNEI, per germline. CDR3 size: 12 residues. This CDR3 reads CASSIEDPEQYF. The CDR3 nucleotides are TGTGCCAGCAGTATTGAAGACCCCGAGCAGTACTTC.

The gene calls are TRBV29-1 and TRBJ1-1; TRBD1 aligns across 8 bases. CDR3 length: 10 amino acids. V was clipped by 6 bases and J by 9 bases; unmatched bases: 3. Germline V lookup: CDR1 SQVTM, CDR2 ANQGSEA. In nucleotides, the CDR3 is TGCAGCGTAGGACAGGGTCAAGCTTTCTTT. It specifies CSVGQGQAFF.

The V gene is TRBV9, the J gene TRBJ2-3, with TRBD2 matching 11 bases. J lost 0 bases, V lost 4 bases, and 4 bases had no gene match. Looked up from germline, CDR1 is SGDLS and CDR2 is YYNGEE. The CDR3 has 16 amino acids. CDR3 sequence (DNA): TGTGCCAGCAGCTCCTTAGCGGGGGGGAGCACAGATACGCAGTATTTT. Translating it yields CASSSLAGGSTDTQYF.

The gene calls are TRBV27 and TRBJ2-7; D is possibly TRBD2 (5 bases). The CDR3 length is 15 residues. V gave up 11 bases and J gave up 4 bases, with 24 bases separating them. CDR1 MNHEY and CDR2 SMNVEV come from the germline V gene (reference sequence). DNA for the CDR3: TGTGCCGCCAGAAGTGGAGGCCGAAACTCTTACGAGCAGTACTTC. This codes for CAARSGGRNSYEQYF.

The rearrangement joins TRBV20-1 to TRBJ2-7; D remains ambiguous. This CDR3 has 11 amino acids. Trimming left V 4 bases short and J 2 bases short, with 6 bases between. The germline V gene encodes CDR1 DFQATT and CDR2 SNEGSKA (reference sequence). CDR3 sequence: CSAKGAYEQYF. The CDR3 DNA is TGCAGTGCTAAGGGTGCCTACGAGCAGTACTTC.

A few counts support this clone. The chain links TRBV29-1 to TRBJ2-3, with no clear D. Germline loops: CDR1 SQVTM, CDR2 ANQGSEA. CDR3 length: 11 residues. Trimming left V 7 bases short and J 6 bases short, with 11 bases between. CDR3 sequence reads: CSGRLWDTQYF. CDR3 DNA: TGCAGCGGCCGCCTGTGGGATACGCAGTATTTT.

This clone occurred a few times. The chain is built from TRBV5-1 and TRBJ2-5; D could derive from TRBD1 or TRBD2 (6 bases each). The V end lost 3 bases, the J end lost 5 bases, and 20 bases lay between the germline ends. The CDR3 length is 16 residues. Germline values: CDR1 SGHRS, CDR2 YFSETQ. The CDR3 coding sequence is TGCGCCAGCAGCTGGGCACCGGGGGCCGAAATGGAGACCCAGTACTTC. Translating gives CASSWAPGAEMETQYF.

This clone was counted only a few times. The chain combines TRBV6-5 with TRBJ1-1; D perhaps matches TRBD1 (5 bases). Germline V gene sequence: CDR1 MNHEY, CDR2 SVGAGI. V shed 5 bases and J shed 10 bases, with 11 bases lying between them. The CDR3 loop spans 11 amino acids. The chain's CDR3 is CASSQGQGAFF. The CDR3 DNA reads TGTGCCAGCAGTCAGGGTCAAGGAGCTTTCTTT.

The CDR3 DNA sequence: TGTGCCAGCAGCGGGGGGCGCCAAGAGACCCAGTACTTC. It specifies CASSGGRQETQYF. This chain joins TRBV2 and TRBJ2-5; TRBD2 is a possible D gene (7 bases). The V gene lost 6 bases and the J gene lost 1 base, with 9 bases spanning the gap. There are 13 residues in the CDR3. The germline CDR1 and CDR2 sequences are SNHLY and FYNNEI.

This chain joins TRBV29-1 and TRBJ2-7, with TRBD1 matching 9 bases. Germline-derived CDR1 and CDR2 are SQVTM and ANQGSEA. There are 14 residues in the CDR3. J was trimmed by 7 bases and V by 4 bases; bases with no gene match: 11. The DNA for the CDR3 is TGCAGCGTTGGAATGGGACAGGGATCTAGGGAGCAGTACTTC. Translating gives CSVGMGQGSREQYF.

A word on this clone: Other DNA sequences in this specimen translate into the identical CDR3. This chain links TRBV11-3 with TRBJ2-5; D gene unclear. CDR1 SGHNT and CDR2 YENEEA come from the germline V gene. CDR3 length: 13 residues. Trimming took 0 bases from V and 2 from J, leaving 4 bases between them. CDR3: CASSLDLQETQYF. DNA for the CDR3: TGTGCCAGCAGCTTAGACTTGCAAGAGACCCAGTACTTC.

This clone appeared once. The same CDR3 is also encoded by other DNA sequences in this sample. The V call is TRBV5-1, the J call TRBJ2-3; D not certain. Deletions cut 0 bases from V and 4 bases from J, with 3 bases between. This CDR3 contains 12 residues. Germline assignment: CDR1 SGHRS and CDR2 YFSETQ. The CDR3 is CASSLVSDTQYF. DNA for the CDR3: TGCGCCAGCAGCTTGGTCTCAGATACGCAGTATTTT.

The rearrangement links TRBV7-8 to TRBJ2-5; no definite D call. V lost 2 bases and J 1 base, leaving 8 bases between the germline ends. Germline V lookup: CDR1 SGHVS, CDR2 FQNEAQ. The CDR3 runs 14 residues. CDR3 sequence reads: CASSLRRTQETQYF. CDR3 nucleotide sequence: TGTGCCAGCAGCTTAAGACGGACCCAAGAGACCCAGTACTTC.

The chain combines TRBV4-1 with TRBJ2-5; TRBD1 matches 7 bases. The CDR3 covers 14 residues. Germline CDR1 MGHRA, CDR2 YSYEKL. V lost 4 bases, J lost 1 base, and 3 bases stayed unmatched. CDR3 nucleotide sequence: TGCGCCAGCAGCCCAGACAGGGCCCAAGAGACCCAGTACTTC. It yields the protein CASSPDRAQETQYF.